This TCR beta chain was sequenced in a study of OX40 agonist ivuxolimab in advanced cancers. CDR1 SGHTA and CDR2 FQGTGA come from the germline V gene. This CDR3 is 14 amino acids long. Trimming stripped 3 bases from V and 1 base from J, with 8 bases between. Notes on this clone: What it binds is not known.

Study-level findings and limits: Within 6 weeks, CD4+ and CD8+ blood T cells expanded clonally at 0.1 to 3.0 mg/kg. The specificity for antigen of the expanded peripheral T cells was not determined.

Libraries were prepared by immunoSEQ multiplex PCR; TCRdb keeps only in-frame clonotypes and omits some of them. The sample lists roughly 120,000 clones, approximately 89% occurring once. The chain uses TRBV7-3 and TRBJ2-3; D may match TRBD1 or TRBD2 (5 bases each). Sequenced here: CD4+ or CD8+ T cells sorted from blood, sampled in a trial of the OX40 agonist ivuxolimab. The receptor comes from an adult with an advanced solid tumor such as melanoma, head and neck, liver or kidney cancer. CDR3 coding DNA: TGTGCCAGCAGCTTGAGGGGAGGCACAGATACGCAGTATTTT. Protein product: CASSLRGGTDTQYF.